A selection of T cell receptor beta chains follows, all from one sample in a study of glioma-infiltrating T cells after dendritic cell vaccination. Method: immunoSEQ multiplex PCR; TCRdb's copy keeps in-frame clones and lacks some. The sample holds 80,000 to 95,000 clones, 85% seen once. The source was blood, collected before dendritic cell vaccination. The receptors here all came from a human donor with glioblastoma. Both conserved end residues are part of each CDR3. The order of the fields is V gene, CDR3 protein.

V: TRBV19
CDR3: CASSIQGATETQYF

V: TRBV5-1
CDR3: CASSLDGGSYNEQFF

V: TRBV6-1
CDR3: CASSDRGRRMNTEAFF

V: TRBV5-8
CDR3: CASSQQGARGYTF

V: TRBV2
CDR3: CASRYNQETQYF

V: TRBV5-6
CDR3: CASSWGTGANQPQHF

V: TRBV7-7
CDR3: CASSVNRVGEQYF

V: TRBV10-3
CDR3: CAISGGGLTGELFF

V: TRBV4-1
CDR3: CASSVRQAQPQHF

V: TRBV5-1
CDR3: CASSGGLAGSDEQFF

V: TRBV27
CDR3: CASSSNLLSYSPLHF

V: TRBV19
CDR3: CASTADRGRYQPQHF

V: TRBV30
CDR3: CAARDRGSAGYTF

V: TRBV7-2
CDR3: CASSFIQDQPQHF

V: TRBV6-5
CDR3: CASRGHPGNTIYF

V: TRBV7-9
CDR3: CASSLGGGGNYGYTF

V: TRBV5-4
CDR3: CASSSDRVLEQYF

V: TRBV5-5
CDR3: CASSLEGADNEQFF

V: TRBV15
CDR3: CATSREGETNEKLFF

V: TRBV6-1
CDR3: CASRREASNNEQFF

V: TRBV6-6
CDR3: CASSYSWEPSYEQYF

V: TRBV10-3
CDR3: CAISRQGAGDTEAFF

V: TRBV9
CDR3: CASSRGPGNTIYF

V: TRBV27
CDR3: CASRRGLSYIYEQYF

V: TRBV29-1
CDR3: CSAGQGYHTQYF

V: TRBV11-3
CDR3: CASSLTGAGELFF

V: TRBV4-3
CDR3: CASSQDPTGTYEQYF

V: TRBV7-8
CDR3: CASSSNQGYGYTF

V: TRBV27
CDR3: CASSLSPTTDTQYF

V: TRBV7-3
CDR3: CASSLGLASNEQFF

V: TRBV5-1
CDR3: CASSPDKSDIQYF

V: TRBV7-6
CDR3: CASSLREDSYEQYF

V: TRBV10-1
CDR3: CASSGGPNPPETQYF

V: TRBV10-3
CDR3: CAISEPLARTRDEQYF

V: TRBV6-5
CDR3: CASSYSAGRAFF

V: TRBV5-1
CDR3: CASSLTGEDYGYTF

V: TRBV5-6
CDR3: CASSLSSGGTEKLFF

V: TRBV20-1
CDR3: CSAADNEQYF

V: TRBV30
CDR3: CAWSDGQGYEQYF

V: TRBV6-5
CDR3: CASSYRQQGYEQYF

V: TRBV4-1
CDR3: CASSQVSDSLYEQYF

V: TRBV5-1
CDR3: CASSPETGIYGYTF

V: TRBV6-5
CDR3: CASRITGGSSYEQYF

V: TRBV5-6
CDR3: CASSPLKRDTEAFF

V: TRBV19
CDR3: CASSSRQGTGNTIYF

V: TRBV25-1
CDR3: CASSLGDIPNYGYTF

V: TRBV9
CDR3: CASSVGSGAAGMTGELFF

V: TRBV6-5
CDR3: CASSYPGPGNTIYF

V: TRBV10-1
CDR3: CASSGQGRTGELFF

V: TRBV4-1
CDR3: CASSQETSGGRQFF

V: TRBV15
CDR3: CATSRVSGGHYEQYF

V: TRBV7-9
CDR3: CASSSPSLAGDVSYEQYF

V: TRBV11-2
CDR3: CASSLGPQVAYEQYF

V: TRBV7-2
CDR3: CASSSGAWGGELFF

V: TRBV6-5
CDR3: CASSYAGQVSGQFF

V: TRBV10-3
CDR3: CAISEWGGVNTGELFF

V: TRBV11-3
CDR3: CASSHDSGRFAGELFF

V: TRBV10-3
CDR3: CAITRLAGDNEQFF

V: TRBV28
CDR3: CASSFPRADEKLFF

V: TRBV9
CDR3: CASSTPGTYNEQFF